The T cell receptor beta chain under discussion was sequenced for a study of blood T cell repertoires in COVID-19. Study in general: COVID-19 samples, acute and convalescent, were from the United States, Italy and Spain. In each case, the material was cDNA or gDNA derived from T cells, B-cell-depleted T cells, or PBMCs.

From germline, CDR1 is LGHDT and CDR2 YNNKEL (reference sequence). The CDR3 consists of 14 residues. V lost 8 bases, J lost 4 bases, and 4 bases stayed unmatched. Original processing methods: Reference gene primer amplification yielded estimated nucleated cell counts. Assay: immunoSEQ multiplex PCR; the TCRdb copy retains only in-frame clones and omits some. V and J calls and clone size come straight from that table; D and trimming were deduced from the DNA. This sample has under 300,000 clones, with about 76% found just once. Sequenced material: peripheral blood. The receptor was isolated from a woman aged 55-69 years with active or convalescent COVID-19. The rearrangement joins TRBV3-1 (or the pseudogene TRBV3-2) to TRBJ1-3; 11 nucleotides agree with TRBD1. Here the CDR3 reads CASWDRGRGNTIYF. In DNA form, the CDR3 reads TGTGCCAGCTGGGACAGGGGGAGAGGAAACACCATATATTTT.